Listed below are T cell receptor beta chains from one sample, sequenced in a study of CD8+CD57+ T cells in acquired aplastic anemia. Via MiXCR, TCRdb re-called the reads, giving one row per CDR3 protein. The data hold 200,000 to 250,000 distinct CDR3 sequences, with around 49% observed a single time. The sequenced sample consisted of sorted CD4+, CD8+, or CD8+CD57+ T cells (not recorded which) from PBMCs. Every receptor here comes from a human donor with aplastic anemia. CDR3s include the opening cysteine and the closing phenylalanine or tryptophan. D genes are given only for firm matches. Size is stated for part of the rows, as once, few or many counts, or as a class when the clone is expanded.

>TRBV12-3/TRBV12-4|TRBD2|TRBJ2-7|many
CASSFSSGGLEQYF
TGTGCCAGCAGTTTCTCTAGCGGGGGCTTGGAGCAGTACTTC
>TRBV15|TRBD1|TRBJ2-3|-
CATSRLGQGPEETQYF
TGTGCCACCAGCAGACTTGGACAGGGCCCCGAGGAGACGCAGTATTTT
>TRBV4-2|-|TRBJ1-2|-
CASSSDDYGYTF
TGTGCCAGCAGCTCGGACGACTATGGCTACACCTTC
>TRBV6-1|TRBD1|TRBJ2-3|few
CASRRAPGTGVVDTQYF
TGTGCCAGCAGACGTGCCCCCGGGACAGGGGTGGTAGATACGCAGTATTTT
>TRBV25-1|-|TRBJ2-1|few
CASSLFGVGNEQFF
TGTGCCAGCAGCCTTTTTGGGGTGGGGAATGAGCAGTTCTTC
>TRBV12-3/TRBV12-4|-|TRBJ1-4|many
CASSFRGEKLFF
TGTGCCAGCAGTTTTCGGGGAGAAAAACTGTTTTTT
>TRBV19|-|TRBJ1-4|-
CASSMRTATNEKLFF
TGTGCCAGTAGTATGCGAACAGCAACTAATGAAAAACTGTTTTTT
>TRBV19|-|TRBJ1-2|-
CATTTRNNGYTF
TGTGCCACTACGACCCGAAACAATGGCTACACCTTC
>TRBV5-1|TRBD1|TRBJ2-5|many
CASSSNRDRGHETQYF
TGCGCCAGCAGCAGCAACCGGGACAGGGGGCATGAGACCCAGTACTTC
>TRBV20-1|-|TRBJ2-1|once
CSARLGTTASSNEQFF
TGCAGTGCTAGACTAGGGACAACGGCATCTAGCAATGAGCAGTTCTTC
>TRBV2|-|TRBJ1-1|many
CASSYTEGLNTEAFF
TGTGCCAGCAGTTATACAGAGGGGCTGAACACTGAAGCTTTCTTT
>TRBV9|TRBD1|TRBJ1-6|-
CASSDEGQGVDSPLHF
TGTGCCAGCAGCGACGAGGGACAGGGGGTGGATTCACCCCTCCACTTT
>TRBV7-3|TRBD1|TRBJ2-7|-
CASSSPGQAYEQYF
TGTGCCAGCAGCTCCCCGGGACAGGCCTACGAGCAGTACTTC
>TRBV19|-|TRBJ1-1|-
CASSMGGITEAFF
TGTGCCAGTAGTATGGGGGGGATAACTGAAGCTTTCTTT
>TRBV7-3|-|TRBJ2-2|few
CASSYTGELFF
TGTGCCAGCAGCTACACCGGGGAGCTGTTTTTT
>TRBV5-8|TRBD2|TRBJ2-5|many
CASSSQGTSVAYF
TGTGCCAGCAGCTCGCAGGGGACTAGCGTCGCATACTTC
>TRBV7-9|-|TRBJ2-3|many
CASSPQGSTDTQYF
TGTGCCAGCAGCCCCCAGGGAAGCACAGATACGCAGTATTTT
>TRBV2|TRBD2|TRBJ2-3|few
CASSAIAGEDTQCF
TGTGCCAGCAGTGCCATAGCGGGGGAAGATACGCAGTGTTTT
>TRBV20-1|TRBD1|TRBJ2-7|many
CSARETGTNEQYF
TGCAGTGCTAGAGAGACAGGGACCAACGAGCAGTACTTC
>TRBV6-5|-|TRBJ2-3|many
CASSQVFGAWDTQYF
TGTGCCAGCAGCCAAGTGTTTGGGGCTTGGGATACGCAGTATTTT
>TRBV9|-|TRBJ1-6|once
CASSPGAGYSPLHF
TGTGCCAGCAGCCCGGGAGCAGGGTACTCACCCCTCCACTTT
>TRBV9|-|TRBJ1-2|many
CASSVTPGEGYTF
TGTGCCAGCTCGGTAACACCGGGGGAAGGCTACACCTTC
>TRBV19|-|TRBJ1-5|few
CASSWTGQPQHF
TGTGCCAGTAGTTGGACGGGTCAGCCCCAGCATTTT
>TRBV5-1|-|TRBJ2-5|many
CASSLERSVETQYF
TGCGCCAGCAGCTTGGAAAGGTCGGTCGAGACCCAGTACTTC
>TRBV20-1|-|TRBJ2-1|-
CSATVDNEQFF
TGCAGTGCTACAGTCGACAATGAGCAGTTCTTC
>TRBV20-1|-|TRBJ2-2|many
CSALYRSNTGELFF
TGCAGTGCCCTGTACAGGAGCAACACCGGGGAGCTGTTTTTT
>TRBV3-1|TRBD1|TRBJ2-5|few
CASSQGDRGETQYF
TGTGCCAGCAGCCAGGGGGACAGGGGAGAGACCCAGTACTTC
>TRBV19|-|TRBJ1-3|many
CASSIQGSSGNTIYF
TGTGCCAGTAGTATACAGGGCAGCTCTGGAAACACCATATATTTT
>TRBV29-1|-|TRBJ1-1|-
CSVTREGTEAFF
TGCAGCGTAACCAGGGAGGGCACTGAAGCTTTCTTT
>TRBV10-3|-|TRBJ1-1|-
CAISAWDGVLNTEAFF
TGTGCCATCAGTGCGTGGGATGGGGTACTGAACACTGAAGCTTTCTTT
>TRBV7-2|TRBD1|TRBJ1-2|-
CASSLEGQGAFRNYGYTF
TGTGCCAGCAGCTTAGAAGGACAGGGGGCTTTTAGGAACTATGGCTACACCTTC
>TRBV3-1|-|TRBJ1-4|many
CASSQDRNEKLFF
TGTGCCAGCAGCCAAGACAGGAATGAAAAACTGTTTTTT